Following are 30 T cell receptor beta chains from one sample sequenced in a study of blood T cell repertoires in COVID-19. This table comes from immunoSEQ multiplex PCR, and its TCRdb copy is limited to in-frame clones, with some not included. The table shows over 15,000 clones, with about 92% occurring only once. The sequencing sample was made of peripheral blood. The source of these receptors is a human donor in a cohort sampled during active COVID-19.

The chain carries TRBV11-2 and TRBJ1-5, with TRBD1 identical over 7 bases. This CDR3 comprises 18 residues. V dropped 3 bases and J dropped 2; count of bases not matched to a gene: 13. CDR1 is SGHAT and CDR2 is FQNNGV in the germline V gene. The CDR3 loop reads CASSLYPKGAGGNQPQHF. As DNA, the CDR3 is TGTGCCAGCAGCTTGTACCCCAAGGGGGCTGGGGGCAATCAGCCCCAGCATTTT.

The gene calls are TRBV5-8 and TRBJ1-1, with TRBD1 matching 8 bases. The CDR3 totals 13 residues. The trim removed 4 bases at V and 9 bases at J, leaving 8 bases unmatched. Germline CDR1 SGHTS, CDR2 YDEGEE. CDR3 amino acids: CASSLDRAAKAFF. The CDR3 coding sequence is TGTGCCAGCAGCCTGGACAGGGCGGCAAAAGCTTTCTTT.

This clone was seen once. The rearrangement uses TRBV4-1 and TRBJ2-7, with a tentative D call TRBD2 (5 bases). Trimming left V 3 bases short and J 5 bases short, with 23 bases between. The CDR3 extends over 17 amino acids. Per germline, CDR1 MGHRA and CDR2 YSYEKL. The CDR3 DNA is TGCGCCAGCAGCCAGAACCCTCCCGGGCGGGTTATGGACGAGCAGTACTTC. It codes for CASSQNPPGRVMDEQYF.

The chain has TRBV5-5 and TRBJ2-4; 8 bases line up with TRBD1. Germline CDR1 and CDR2: SGHKS and YYEKEE (reference sequence). The CDR3 covers 16 residues. V shed 0 bases and J 1 base; nucleotides not matched to a gene: 3. The CDR3 DNA is TGTGCCAGCAGCTTGGGGACAGGGAGGGCCAAAAACATTCAGTACTTC. It codes for CASSLGTGRAKNIQYF.

The chain joins TRBV5-1 to TRBJ1-2; TRBD1 matches 8 bases. This CDR3 has 14 amino acids. Germline V gene sequence: CDR1 SGHRS, CDR2 YFSETQ. The junction had 8 bases not matched to a gene; V was cut back by 5 bases and J by 5 bases. This CDR3 reads CASRNDQGAYGYTF. CDR3 bases: TGCGCCAGCAGAAACGATCAGGGGGCGTATGGCTACACCTTC.

The chain is built from TRBV28 and TRBJ1-1; 7 bases agree with TRBD1. CDR1 and CDR2 from the germline V gene are MDHEN and SYDVKM. Trimming at V came to 1 base and at J to 0 bases, leaving 2 bases not matched to a gene. The CDR3 totals 15 residues. CDR3 sequence (DNA): TGTGCCAGCAGTTTATCGGACAGGATGAACACTGAAGCTTTCTTT. Protein sequence: CASSLSDRMNTEAFF.

This clone appeared once. V usage is TRBV5-5 and J usage is TRBJ2-1, with 8 positions matching TRBD2. The germline V gene encodes CDR1 SGHKS and CDR2 YYEKEE (reference sequence). The CDR3 runs 16 residues. With V trimmed by 0 bases and J by 8 bases, 10 bases remained unmatched. CDR3 sequence: CASSLVGGSGIYEQFF. The CDR3 DNA follows: TGTGCCAGCAGCTTGGTAGGGGGTAGCGGGATCTATGAGCAGTTCTTC.

This rearrangement joins TRBV5-1 to TRBJ2-3; 9 nucleotides align to TRBD1. V trimming: 4 bases; J trimming: 4 bases; junction bases outside the gene matches: 10. Germline V gene sequence: CDR1 SGHRS, CDR2 YFSETQ. The CDR3 has 16 residues. The CDR3 coding sequence is TGCGCCAGCAGCCCAGCCGCGGGACAGGGTGCAGATACGCAGTATTTT. Translating gives CASSPAAGQGADTQYF.

This chain joins TRBV27 and TRBJ2-7, with D uncertain. The germline gives CDR1 MNHEY, CDR2 SMNVEV (reference sequence). The CDR3 has 14 residues. V was shortened by 5 bases and J by 7 bases, with 18 bases between the two germline ends. The CDR3 DNA is TGTGCCAGCAGTCCAGACGGAGCATGGCGGGAGCAGTACTTC. It codes for CASSPDGAWREQYF.

The chain links TRBV24-1 to TRBJ2-4, with 11 bases fitting TRBD1. After removal of 4 bases from V and 8 bases from J, the junction contained 9 bases not matched to a gene. Germline CDR1 and CDR2: KGHDR and SFDVKD. The CDR3 has 16 residues. The DNA for the CDR3 is TGTGCCACCAGTGACCCCGGGACAGGGGGTGTCGACATTCAGTACTTC. It is translated as CATSDPGTGGVDIQYF.

This clone was observed once. The rearrangement uses TRBV19 and TRBJ2-6; unclear D gene. V was pared by 5 bases and J by 2 bases, with 10 bases between. This CDR3 spans 15 amino acids. The germline gives CDR1 LNHDA, CDR2 SQIVND (reference sequence). CDR3 sequence (DNA): TGTGCCAGTAGTTCTCCAGGAACTGGGGCCAACGTCCTGACTTTC. Translated, it gives CASSSPGTGANVLTF.

This chain uses TRBV5-1 with TRBJ2-7, with D unresolved. Germline CDR1 and CDR2: SGHRS and YFSETQ. The CDR3 spans 14 residues. V was shortened by 0 bases and J by 2 bases, with 9 bases between the two germline ends. The CDR3 spells CASSLESAAYEQYF. CDR3 sequence (DNA): TGCGCCAGCAGCTTGGAGTCTGCGGCCTACGAGCAGTACTTC.

The chain is built from TRBV4-1 and TRBJ1-5; D might be TRBD1 (5 bases). The CDR3 loop spans 16 amino acids. V lost 2 bases to trimming and J lost 0 bases, with 11 bases between them. From germline, CDR1 is MGHRA and CDR2 YSYEKL. The CDR3 region has the DNA TGCGCCAGCAGCCAACTGGGGGGATTTAGCAATCAGCCCCAGCATTTT. This gives the protein CASSQLGGFSNQPQHF.

The chain uses TRBV24-1 and TRBJ2-7, with D possibly matching TRBD2 (6 bases). From germline, CDR1 is KGHDR and CDR2 SFDVKD. There are 12 residues in the CDR3. Trimming stripped 6 bases from V and 5 bases from J, with 10 bases between. CDR3 in DNA: TGTGCCACCAGTACGGAGGGCCACGAGCAGTACTTC. Protein: CATSTEGHEQYF.

This clone was picked up one time. V and J are TRBV14 and TRBJ2-7, with 7 bases matching TRBD1. Germline V gives CDR1 SGHDN, CDR2 FVKESK. V was pared by 0 bases and J by 4 bases, with 12 bases of the junction left unmatched. The CDR3 contains 17 residues. Here the CDR3 reads CASSQEGWTGDGYEQYF. Here the CDR3 DNA reads TGTGCCAGCAGCCAAGAAGGATGGACAGGTGACGGATACGAGCAGTACTTC.

The chain uses TRBV13 and TRBJ2-1; weak D call: TRBD2 (5 bases). Germline lookup yields CDR1 PRHDT and CDR2 FYEKMQ (reference sequence). Trimming took 0 bases from V and 4 from J, leaving 16 bases between them. The CDR3 is made up of 17 amino acids. Here the CDR3 reads CASSLGRSIPGYNEQFF. DNA for the CDR3: TGTGCCAGCAGCTTAGGAAGGAGTATACCGGGGTACAATGAGCAGTTCTTC. Based on the CDR3 plus reference TRBV13 and TRBJ2-1, the full variable domain is AAGVIQSPRHLIKEKRETATLKCYPIPRHDTVYWYQQGPGQDPQFLISFYEKMQSDKGSIPDRFSAQQFSDYHSELNMSSLELGDSALYFCASSLGRSIPGYNEQFFGPGTRLTVL.

The V call is TRBV5-1, the J call TRBJ1-1; the D is unclear. V lost 4 bases to trimming and J lost 4 bases, with 17 bases between them. Germline V gives CDR1 SGHRS, CDR2 YFSETQ. The CDR3 has 15 amino acids. The CDR3 coding sequence is TGCGCCAGCAGCCTAAGTCCTCAAGGCGGCACTGAAGCTTTCTTT. Translated, it gives CASSLSPQGGTEAFF.

In its sample, this clone ranks as medium-sized. This sequence joins TRBV11-2 and TRBJ2-7; 9 bases line up with TRBD1. This CDR3 has 15 residues. Germline CDR1 reads SGHAT; CDR2 reads FQNNGV. The ends lost 0 bases at V and 9 bases at J; junction bases unmatched: 9. The CDR3 protein is CASSLEGGGQGTQYF. For the CDR3, the DNA is TGTGCCAGCAGCTTAGAAGGGGGGGGACAGGGAACGCAGTACTTC.

The chain uses TRBV6-2 or TRBV6-3 and TRBJ1-3, with D perhaps TRBD1 (5 bases). Germline assignment: CDR1 MNHEY and CDR2 SVGEGT. The CDR3 loop spans 15 amino acids. Trimming took 2 bases from V and 3 from J, leaving 11 bases between them. CDR3 sequence: CASSYDPGIGNTIYF. CDR3 nucleotides: TGTGCCAGCAGTTACGACCCAGGGATTGGAAACACCATATATTTT.

V gene TRBV30 combines with J gene TRBJ1-5; 9 bases are a match to TRBD1. Germline CDR1 is GTSNPN and CDR2 is SVGIG (reference sequence). Trimming at V came to 5 bases and at J to 7 bases, leaving 6 bases not matched to a gene. The CDR3 extends over 13 amino acids. The CDR3 loop reads CAWAQGAFQPQHF. The CDR3 DNA reads as TGTGCCTGGGCACAGGGGGCTTTCCAGCCCCAGCATTTT.

J is TRBJ1-5 and V is TRBV7-9; D possibly corresponds to TRBD1 (5 bases). The CDR3 contains 16 residues. Germline V gives CDR1 SEHNR, CDR2 FQNEAQ (reference sequence). V was pared by 5 bases and J by 1 base, with 15 bases between. In nucleotides, the CDR3 is TGTGCCAGCAGCCCCGGGGGTGGGAGGAGCAATCAGCCCCAGCATTTT. This encodes CASSPGGGRSNQPQHF.

The rearrangement joins TRBV7-9 to TRBJ1-2; no firm D call. Trimming left V 5 bases short and J 4 bases short, with 5 bases between. The CDR3 spans 11 residues. Per germline, CDR1 SEHNR and CDR2 FQNEAQ (reference sequence). This CDR3 is CASSPSYGYTF. DNA for the CDR3: TGTGCCAGCAGCCCATCCTATGGCTACACCTTC.

The genes are TRBV4-1 and TRBJ2-3, with TRBD2 matching 11 bases. This CDR3 has 16 residues. V dropped 0 bases and J dropped 3; count of bases not matched to a gene: 2. The germline V gene has CDR1 MGHRA and CDR2 YSYEKL. CDR3 loop: CASSQEVAGGTDTQYF. CDR3 bases: TGCGCCAGCAGCCAAGAGGTAGCGGGGGGGACAGATACGCAGTATTTT.

The J gene is TRBJ1-4, the V gene TRBV15; D gene ambiguous. V lost 1 base and J lost 6, with 6 bases in between. Germline CDR1 and CDR2: LNHNV and YYDKDF (reference sequence). The CDR3 is 13 amino acids. CDR3 loop: CATSRVEDEKLFF. Here the CDR3 DNA reads TGTGCCACCAGCAGAGTCGAGGATGAAAAACTGTTTTTT. Looking up the rest from reference TRBV15 and TRBJ1-4 gives the full variable domain: DAMVIQNPRYQVTQFGKPVTLSCSQTLNHNVMYWYQQKSSQAPKLLFHYYDKDFNNEADTPDNFQSRRPNTSFCFLDIRSPGLGDTAMYLCATSRVEDEKLFFGSGTQLSVL.

V usage is TRBV5-4 and J usage is TRBJ2-7; 10 nucleotides agree with TRBD1. CDR1 SGHNT and CDR2 YYREEE come from the germline V gene (reference sequence). CDR3 length: 16 residues. The J segment lost 5 bases and the V segment lost 2 bases, leaving 10 bases of the junction unmatched. In nucleotides, the CDR3 is TGTGCCAGCAGCTTTATTCCGGGACAGGGGCCGCACGAGCAGTACTTC. Protein sequence: CASSFIPGQGPHEQYF.

This rearrangement joins TRBV24-1 to TRBJ1-5; D is perhaps TRBD1 (5 bases). V gave up 2 bases and J gave up 4 bases, with 8 bases separating them. Germline-derived CDR1 and CDR2 are KGHDR and SFDVKD. This CDR3 is built from 14 residues. As DNA, the CDR3 is TGTGCCACCAGTGATTCGAGGACAAATCAGCCCCAGCATTTT. Its translation is CATSDSRTNQPQHF.

The rearrangement links TRBV29-1 to TRBJ2-3, with a tentative D call TRBD2 (6 bases). This CDR3 region has 12 residues. The germline V and J ends were trimmed by 6 bases and 4 bases, with 11 bases remaining between them. Germline CDR1 reads SQVTM; CDR2 reads ANQGSEA. This CDR3 reads CSVGGAPDTQYF. The CDR3, as DNA: TGCAGCGTGGGGGGTGCTCCAGATACGCAGTATTTT.

The CDR3 reads CATSETGQGTDTQYF. The CDR3 DNA reads as TGTGCCACCAGTGAGACGGGACAAGGCACAGATACGCAGTATTTT. The chain recombines TRBV24-1 with TRBJ2-3; tentative D call: TRBD1 (6 bases). The V end lost 4 bases, the J end lost 1 base, and 11 bases lay between the germline ends. The CDR3 totals 15 residues. Germline loops: CDR1 KGHDR, CDR2 SFDVKD.

This clone showed up just a few times. V and J are TRBV10-3 and TRBJ2-7; D remains unclear. The V end lost 7 bases, the J end lost 8 bases, and 15 bases lay between the germline ends. The germline V gene encodes CDR1 ENHRY and CDR2 SYGVKD. This CDR3 region has 12 residues. The CDR3 DNA is TGTGCCATCAAAACGAACAACGACAAGCAGTACTTC. This gives the protein CAIKTNNDKQYF.

DNA for the CDR3: TGTGCCAGCAGCCCCGGGACAGGGGGAGCTTTCTTT. It codes for CASSPGTGGAFF. The chain carries TRBV9 and TRBJ1-1; 11 nucleotides agree with TRBD1. Per the germline V gene, CDR1 is SGDLS and CDR2 is YYNGEE. With V trimmed by 4 bases and J by 10 bases, 3 bases remained unmatched. The CDR3 runs 12 residues.